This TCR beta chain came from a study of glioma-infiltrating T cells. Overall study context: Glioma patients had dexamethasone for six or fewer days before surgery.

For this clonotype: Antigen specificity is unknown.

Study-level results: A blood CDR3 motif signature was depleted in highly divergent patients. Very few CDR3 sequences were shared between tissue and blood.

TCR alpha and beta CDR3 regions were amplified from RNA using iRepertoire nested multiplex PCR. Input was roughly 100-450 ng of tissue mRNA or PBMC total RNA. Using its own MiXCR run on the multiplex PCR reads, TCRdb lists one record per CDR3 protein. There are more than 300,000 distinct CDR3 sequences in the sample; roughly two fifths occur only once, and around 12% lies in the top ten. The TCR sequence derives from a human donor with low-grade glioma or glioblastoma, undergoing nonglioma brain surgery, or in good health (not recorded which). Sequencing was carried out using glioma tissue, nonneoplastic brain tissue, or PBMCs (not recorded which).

This CDR3 reads CATSRDPGWASGNTIYF. The CDR3 DNA reads TGTGCCACCAGCAGAGACCCTGGGTGGGCGTCTGGAAACACCATATATTTT. This chain connects TRBV15 to TRBJ1-3; D is unresolved. Germline loops: CDR1 LNHNV, CDR2 YYDKDF (reference sequence). V lost 0 bases to trimming and J lost 1 base, with 13 bases between them. CDR3 size: 17 residues.